This T cell receptor (beta chain) derives from a study of post-analysis software for immune sequencing data (dated by TCRdb to about 2015). Context from the whole study: Recorded disease courses included relapsing-remitting, secondary progressive and progressive-relapsing multiple sclerosis, with some patients lacking subtype annotation. Patient repertoires were compared against 11 to 12 previously published healthy control repertoires from donors aged roughly 6 to 26 years. A subset of samples was prepared in parallel using single-end sample barcoding, then pooled and co-amplified after Illumina adapter ligation. Overall study results and their limits: Compared with controls, multiple sclerosis patients had significantly lower normalized Chao1 diversity, a finding suggesting substantial peripheral T-cell clonal expansion. The multiple sclerosis patient group was slightly younger than the control group. Significantly higher frequencies in patients than in controls were found for about 5 TRBV segments, including TRBV5-6, TRBV5-1 and TRBV20-1. When samples were clustered directly using the F measure, samples prepared in the same batch co-clustered strongly, which prompted a batch-effect correction.

Receptors were amplified or captured by PCR. This sample was sequenced with an Illumina HiSeq 2500. Unique molecular identifiers were incorporated into TCR beta cDNA libraries to reduce PCR and sequencing biases. Every 1 to 10 million input T cells yielded approximately 500,000 cDNA molecules, meaning each molecule approximated one T cell. The same protocol used for the earlier healthy control dataset was applied to prepare and sequence the patient libraries. Samples belonging to the same batch were prepared together, multiplexed and sequenced on a shared HiSeq lane. For the original study's pipeline: MIGEC was used to process the raw barcoded reads, and molecular identifier groups with only a single read were discarded before consensus assembly and CDR3 extraction. Clonotype tables were post-analysed with VDJtools, normalizing diversity by down-sampling all datasets to the smallest sample size. To correct batch-related cross-sample contamination, repertoire overlap clustering matched CDR3 amino acid sequences but not nucleotide sequences. TCRdb ran its own pipeline on the public reads, namely fastp trimming at Q25 and MiXCR clone calling, and kept in-frame beta chains. Rows are unified per CDR3 protein, each entry keeping the most common DNA and genes. The V and J calls reflect TCRdb's pipeline rather than the authors' work. Present in this sample are roughly 620,000 distinct CDR3 sequences, about 44% of which were seen just once. Of the sample, 1.5% to 2% falls within the top ten clones.

TCR beta repertoires were profiled from peripheral blood of about a dozen young patients with multiple sclerosis to demonstrate the VDJtools post-analysis software. The multiple sclerosis patients were children and adolescents between roughly 6 and 16 years of age. In the germline V gene, CDR1 corresponds to MGHRA and CDR2 to YSYEKL. V lost 4 bases and J lost 3 bases; the stretch between them is 22 bases long. The CDR3 starts with the cysteine, ends with the phenylalanine, and has 18 residues. The CDR3 DNA has 54 bases and is translated from base 1. Concerning this clonotype itself: Its target antigen remains unknown. Base qualities are missing; no much larger clone stands one base away.

Rearrangement joined TRBV4-1 to TRBJ1-5; TRBD1 is perhaps the D gene, given 6 matching bases. This receptor was taken from a girl between 5 and 17 years old with multiple sclerosis. The sequenced sample was blood. The DNA sequence is TGCGCCAGCAGCCCGGAATACAGGGTTACACCTCTCAATCAGCCCCAGCATTTT. This sequence encodes CASSPEYRVTPLNQPQHF.